This TCR beta chain was captured in a study of CD8+CD57+ T cells in acquired aplastic anemia. Study-level background: Quantities of DNA derived from sorted CD4+ and CD8+ cells averaged roughly 3 ug.

This clonotype has ten or more counts. Its antigen is not known. Both TCR beta VDJ combination and CDR3 sequence profiling were carried out. Genomic DNA was the template for this profiling. TCRdb re-called the reads through MiXCR, storing one row per CDR3 protein. The sample lists 200,000 to 250,000 distinct CDR3 sequences, 45% to 50% seen once, with over 7.5% in the top ten. Patients chosen for sequencing had CD8+CD57+ cells that had expanded, as shown by flow cytometry. Patients had received no therapy at the time of blood sampling. Study-wide findings and caveats: Researchers reported that CD8+ Simpson's diversity was not significantly different in patients versus controls.

Per germline, CDR1 SEHNR and CDR2 FQNEAQ (reference sequence). The CDR3 totals 15 residues. The V gene lost 10 bases and the J gene lost 0 bases, with 16 bases spanning the gap. This chain uses TRBV7-9 with TRBJ2-1, with D perhaps matching TRBD2 (6 bases). The clonotype was recovered from a human donor with aplastic anemia. Sequenced input: sorted CD4+, CD8+, or CD8+CD57+ T cells (not recorded which) from PBMCs. The CDR3 bases are TGTGCCACCTGGAGGGAGACTAGCTCCTACAATGAGCAGTTCTTC. Translating it yields CATWRETSSYNEQFF.